The present entry profiles one TCR beta chain with its context. Its antigen is undetermined. This record comes from a study of cytomegalovirus exposure and HLA in healthy donors. Study-level results: In a later analysis, TCR beta V- and J-gene trimming was associated with a missense DCLRE1C variant. Most subjects' HLA-A and HLA-B alleles were reportedly predicted from TCR beta sequences. There were several of the most significant clusters that appeared linked to common viral pathogens in a later analysis.

PCR primers comprised 60 Vbeta and 13 Jbeta primers. Sequencing used immunoSEQ multiplex PCR; TCRdb keeps in-frame clones, though not all of them. The specimen's table records over 150,000 clones. The sequence came from a boy aged 5 to 17 in good health and CMV-seronegative. Sequencing input: PBMCs.

In DNA, the CDR3 is TGCGCCAGCAGCTTGGCAGGGGACGGAAACACCATATATTTT. Translated: CASSLAGDGNTIYF. V and J are TRBV5-1 and TRBJ1-3; D might be TRBD1 (6 bases). CDR3 size: 14 residues. V was trimmed by 0 bases and J by 4 bases, leaving 8 bases between them. Germline V gene data show CDR1 as SGHRS and CDR2 as YFSETQ.